The 23 T cell receptor beta chains listed next were all sequenced from one sample in a study of blood T cell repertoires in COVID-19. Assay used: immunoSEQ multiplex PCR; TCRdb lists only in-frame clones, some missing. The top ten hold approximately 4% of the sample, which has about 63,000 clones, more than 80% seen once. What was sequenced was PBMCs or T cells enriched from blood (not recorded which). All receptors come from a woman aged 35 to 49 with acute COVID-19.

This sequence joins TRBV6-4 and TRBJ1-1; maybe TRBD1 (6 bases). Germline V gives CDR1 MRHNA, CDR2 SNTAGT. The CDR3 sequence is 13 residues long. V was cut by 5 bases and J by 7 bases, with 14 bases left in between. CDR3 residues: CASSTREGGEAFF. The CDR3 bases are TGTGCCAGCAGTACGCGGGAGGGGGGTGAAGCTTTCTTT.

CDR3 nucleotide sequence: TGTGCCACCAGTGTCGCTAGGGAGCAGTTCTTC. It codes for CATSVAREQFF. The chain has TRBV24-1 and TRBJ2-1; D is uncertain. V was cut by 5 bases and J by 10 bases, with 8 bases left in between. Germline loops: CDR1 KGHDR, CDR2 SFDVKD. This CDR3 region has 11 residues.

CDR3 DNA: TGTGCCACCAGTGACCGAGGACAGGGGAATGGCTACACCTTC. It codes for CATSDRGQGNGYTF. The genes are TRBV24-1 and TRBJ1-2, with 9 bases aligning to TRBD1. This CDR3 has 14 residues. V was pared by 4 bases and J by 6 bases, with 5 bases of the junction left unmatched. Germline CDR1 KGHDR, CDR2 SFDVKD.

This clone was found a few times. This chain connects TRBV25-1 to TRBJ2-2; 10 bases line up with TRBD2. The CDR3 has 15 residues. V dropped 7 bases and J dropped 2; count of bases not matched to a gene: 4. CDR1 and CDR2 from the germline V gene are MGHDK and SYGVNS. The CDR3, as DNA: TGTGCCAGCATGGGACTAGCGATAAACACCGGGGAGCTGTTTTTT. Translated: CASMGLAINTGELFF.

The chain's CDR3 is CSARTSGDNIQYF. CDR3 nucleotide sequence: TGCAGCGCCCGGACTAGCGGTGACAACATTCAGTACTTC. V usage is TRBV29-1 and J usage is TRBJ2-4, with TRBD2 matching over 10 bases. This CDR3 has 13 residues. V lost 7 bases and J lost 7; bases outside the gene matches: 7. The germline gives CDR1 SQVTM, CDR2 ANQGSEA.

The rearrangement joins TRBV6-6 to TRBJ1-2; possible D gene TRBD1, 5 bases. The CDR3 runs to 12 residues. V was trimmed by 5 bases and J by 6 bases, leaving 10 bases between them. Germline-derived CDR1 and CDR2 are MNHNY and SVGAGI (reference sequence). This CDR3 is CASSKQVNGYTF. As DNA, the CDR3 is TGTGCCAGCAGTAAACAGGTTAATGGCTACACCTTC.

The chain has TRBV2 and TRBJ1-5; no firm D call. The germline gives CDR1 SNHLY, CDR2 FYNNEI. CDR3 size: 12 residues. Trimming shortened V by 10 bases and J by 5 bases, and 12 bases separated the two germline ends. CDR3 region: CATQNIDQPQHF. The CDR3 region has the DNA TGTGCCACCCAAAACATCGATCAGCCCCAGCATTTT.

This chain links TRBV12-3 or TRBV12-4 with TRBJ2-7; D ambiguous. The V gene lost 3 bases and the J gene lost 0 bases, with 6 bases spanning the gap. The CDR3 is 13 amino acids. The CDR3 reads CASSLQASYEQYF. As DNA, the CDR3 is TGTGCCAGCAGTTTGCAGGCCTCCTACGAGCAGTACTTC.

The rearrangement links TRBV10-1 to TRBJ1-5; possible D gene TRBD1, 6 bases. This CDR3 is 13 amino acids long. V shed 3 bases and J shed 7 bases, with 10 bases lying between them. The germline CDR1 and CDR2 sequences are WNHNN and SYGVQD (reference sequence). In DNA form, the CDR3 reads TGCGCCAGCAGTGAAAACAGGGTCCAGCCCCAGCATTTT. Translated, it gives CASSENRVQPQHF.

This chain links TRBV7-9 with TRBJ2-2, with 8 bases lining up with TRBD2. The germline CDR1 and CDR2 sequences are SEHNR and FQNEAQ (reference sequence). The CDR3 totals 15 residues. Trimming cost V 10 bases and J 4 bases; bases outside gene matches: 11. In DNA form, the CDR3 reads TGTGCCACTCTCCAGCTCCGGGGGGGCACCGGGGAGCTGTTTTTT. Protein product: CATLQLRGGTGELFF.

This sequence joins TRBV3-1 (or the pseudogene TRBV3-2) and TRBJ2-5, with 12 bases that match TRBD2. The CDR3 covers 18 residues. CDR1 and CDR2 from the germline V gene are LGHDT and YNNKEL (reference sequence). Germline trimming cut 4 bases from V and 2 bases from J; bases unmatched to any gene: 11. CDR3 DNA: TGTGCCAGCAGCCGACCTCAGACTAGCGGGGGAGCACAAGAGACCCAGTACTTC. This sequence encodes CASSRPQTSGGAQETQYF.

The genes are TRBV6-5 and TRBJ1-2; 10 bases agree with TRBD1. CDR1 is MNHEY, CDR2 SVGAGI, per germline. With V trimmed by 6 bases and J by 8 bases, 6 bases remained unmatched. CDR3 length equals 13 residues. For the CDR3, the DNA is TGTGCCAGCAGCGACCGGGACAGGGGAGGCTACACCTTC. Its translation: CASSDRDRGGYTF.

J is TRBJ2-5 and V is TRBV11-2, with TRBD2 identical over 14 bases. CDR3 length equals 17 residues. The V gene end was trimmed by 5 bases and the J gene end by 4 bases; junction bases not matched to a gene: 9. Germline V CDR1 and CDR2: SGHAT, FQNNGV. The CDR3 DNA sequence: TGTGCCAGCAGCCCCGGACTAGCGGGAGGAGGGGGAGAGACCCAGTACTTC. This encodes CASSPGLAGGGGETQYF.

V usage is TRBV5-1 and J usage is TRBJ2-5; the D is unclear. CDR3 size: 13 residues. V lost 7 bases to trimming and J lost 2 bases, with 12 bases between them. The V gene's germline CDR1 is SGHRS and CDR2 YFSETQ. CDR3 in DNA: TGCGCCAGCTCCCCCCTCCAGCAAGAGACCCAGTACTTC. Its translation is CASSPLQQETQYF.

The rearrangement links TRBV12-3 or TRBV12-4 to TRBJ2-7, with a possible D match to TRBD2 (6 bases). V lost 2 bases and J lost 2, with 7 bases in between. The CDR3 extends over 13 amino acids. The CDR3 DNA follows: TGTGCCAGCAGTTTACGCGGGACCTACGAGCAGTACTTC. As protein: CASSLRGTYEQYF.

CDR3 sequence reads: CASSRGQTYGYTF. In DNA form, the CDR3 reads TGCGCCAGCAGCAGGGGACAGACTTATGGCTACACCTTC. The chain recombines TRBV5-1 with TRBJ1-2; 7 nucleotides match TRBD1. V trimming: 4 bases; J trimming: 5 bases; junction bases outside the gene matches: 5. The CDR3 contains 13 residues. Germline V gene lookup returns CDR1 SGHRS and CDR2 YFSETQ.

The rearrangement joins TRBV10-2 to TRBJ1-4, with 8 nucleotides matching TRBD1. Germline loops: CDR1 WSHSY, CDR2 SAAADI. V gave up 4 bases and J gave up 4 bases; unmatched junction bases: 2. This CDR3 region has 14 residues. CDR3 region: CASSGDRLNEKLFF. CDR3 sequence (DNA): TGCGCCAGCAGTGGGGACAGGCTTAATGAAAAACTGTTTTTT.

The rearrangement uses TRBV29-1 and TRBJ2-2, with 8 nucleotides matching TRBD1. V lost 6 bases and J lost 5; bases outside the gene matches: 8. The V gene's germline CDR1 is SQVTM and CDR2 ANQGSEA. The CDR3 is 14 residues long. The CDR3 is CSVHTGGWTGELFF. Here the CDR3 DNA reads TGCAGCGTCCACACAGGGGGATGGACCGGGGAGCTGTTTTTT.

The sample holds a few counts of this clone. As DNA, the CDR3 is TGTGCCAGCAGCCGTAAGGGGCACACAGATACGCAGTATTTT. Protein sequence: CASSRKGHTDTQYF. This chain connects TRBV7-2 to TRBJ2-3; possibly TRBD1 for D (5 bases). Per the germline V gene, CDR1 is SGHTA and CDR2 is FQGNSA. Trimming removed 5 bases from V and 2 bases from J, with 11 bases in between. The CDR3 consists of 14 residues.

The J gene is TRBJ2-7, the V gene TRBV5-1; D not resolved. This CDR3 is 14 amino acids long. Germline-derived CDR1 and CDR2 are SGHRS and YFSETQ. V was cut by 2 bases and J by 2 bases, with 11 bases left in between. The CDR3 loop reads CASSLEATTYEQYF. CDR3 bases: TGCGCCAGCAGCTTAGAGGCCACTACCTACGAGCAGTACTTC.

V usage is TRBV7-9 and J usage is TRBJ1-3; D is undetermined. Looked up from germline, CDR1 is SEHNR and CDR2 is FQNEAQ (reference sequence). This CDR3 comprises 16 residues. The V end was cut by 2 bases, the J end by 2 bases, with 13 bases between. The CDR3 here is CASSLLQTIAGNTIYF. In nucleotides, the CDR3 is TGTGCCAGCAGCTTATTACAGACGATCGCTGGAAACACCATATATTTT.

The CDR3 spells CTSSLLTGGRTGELFF. CDR3 DNA sequence: TGCACCAGCAGCCTCCTAACAGGGGGCCGGACCGGGGAGCTGTTTTTT. The V call is TRBV1, the J call TRBJ2-2; the D segment call TRBD1 is taken from the table without a DNA check. TRBV1 represents a pseudogene. The CDR3 is made up of 16 amino acids.

V usage is TRBV19 and J usage is TRBJ2-3; TRBD2 matches at 8 bases. The CDR3 contains 16 residues. The V segment lost 4 bases and the J segment 6 bases; nucleotides outside the gene matches: 12. Germline CDR1 reads LNHDA; CDR2 reads SQIVND (reference sequence). The CDR3 reads CASSTPGLATFDTQYF. The CDR3 DNA is TGTGCCAGTAGTACCCCCGGACTAGCCACCTTTGATACGCAGTATTTT.